Below, one TCR beta chain is given with its context. The CDR3 sequence is 15 residues long. V gave up 0 bases and J gave up 8 bases; unmatched junction bases: 7. Germline V gene data show CDR1 as SGHRS and CDR2 as YFSETQ. The entry originates in a study of blood T cell repertoires in COVID-19. In the study overall: Sample material is recorded as cDNA or gDNA derived from T cells, B-cell-depleted T cells, or PBMCs.

Libraries were prepared by immunoSEQ multiplex PCR; TCRdb keeps only in-frame clonotypes and omits some of them. There are approximately 60,000 clones in the sample; more than 65% occur only once, and roughly 20% lies in the top ten. The genes are TRBV5-1 and TRBJ1-4; 7 positions agree with TRBD1. The sequenced material came from peripheral blood. The clonotype originates from a woman at least 80 years old with active or convalescent COVID-19. DNA of the CDR3: TGCGCCAGCAGCTTGGAGGGACAGATGAGGGAAAAACTGTTTTTT. It codes for CASSLEGQMREKLFF.